This TCR beta chain stems from a study of blood T cell repertoires in COVID-19. On the study more broadly: Material from acute and convalescent COVID-19 was sourced from the United States, Italy and Spain. Nucleic acid was either cDNA or gDNA, and it came from T cells, B-cell-depleted T cells, or PBMCs.

Per the study methods: Counts of nucleated cells, estimated from reference gene primer amplification, were obtained. TCRdb's copy holds only in-frame clones and misses some; the assay was immunoSEQ multiplex PCR. V and J calls and clone size follow that table, whereas D and trimming were derived from the DNA. This table has about 95,000 clones, 81% appearing once. CDR1 is SGHKS, CDR2 YYEKEE, per germline (reference sequence). There are 16 residues in the CDR3. Trimming shortened V by 4 bases and J by 0 bases, and 17 bases separated the two germline ends. V gene TRBV5-5 combines with J gene TRBJ2-7, with D perhaps matching TRBD2 (6 bases). Sequenced: peripheral blood. The TCR originated in a man older than 75 with active or convalescent COVID-19. This CDR3 reads CASSQSPAGSSYEQYF. The CDR3 bases are TGTGCCAGCAGCCAGTCACCGGCGGGGAGCTCCTACGAGCAGTACTTC. The entire variable domain, with the rest obtained from reference TRBV5-5 and TRBJ2-7, is as follows: DAGVTQSPTHLIKTRGQQVTLRCSPISGHKSVSWYQQVLGQGPQFIFQYYEKEERGRGNFPDRFSARQFPNYSSELNVNALLLGDSALYLCASSQSPAGSSYEQYFGPGTRLTVT.